The 27 T cell receptor beta chains in this list originate from one sample, sequenced in a study of early T cells in non-severe SARS-CoV-2 infection. TCRdb re-called the 5' RACE reads with MiXCR, one entry per CDR3 protein. The table records nearly 60,000 distinct CDR3 sequences, about 13% of them present only once. Specimen: whole blood. The receptors derive from an adult who was a healthcare worker with PCR-confirmed SARS-CoV-2 infection or an uninfected control (not recorded which).

The genes are TRBV24-1 and TRBJ1-2; 11 bases align to TRBD1. The CDR3 runs to 14 residues. Germline CDR1 and CDR2: KGHDR and SFDVKD. The trim removed 7 bases at V and 8 bases at J, leaving 8 bases unmatched. The CDR3 loop is CATRNPGQGGGYTF. DNA for the CDR3: TGTGCCACCAGGAACCCGGGACAGGGGGGAGGCTACACCTTC.

The chain combines TRBV7-2 with TRBJ2-7; D remains unclear. Germline loops: CDR1 SGHTA, CDR2 FQGNSA. Trimming cost V 5 bases and J 0 bases, with 11 bases left between them. The CDR3 consists of 14 residues. The CDR3 bases are TGTGCCAGCAGCGCAGGTCTGAGCTCCTACGAGCAGTACTTC. Protein: CASSAGLSSYEQYF.

This clonotype was seen repeatedly, ten times or more. The chain couples TRBV4-3 to TRBJ2-4; TRBD2 might be the D (6 bases). The CDR3 totals 16 residues. Germline V gene data show CDR1 as LGHNA and CDR2 as YSLEER. The V gene lost 0 bases and the J gene lost 7 bases, with 16 bases spanning the gap. CDR3 protein: CASSQDLDGGRNIQYF. In DNA form, the CDR3 reads TGCGCCAGCAGCCAAGATTTGGATGGAGGGCGGAACATTCAGTACTTC.

V and J are TRBV5-1 and TRBJ1-2; no firm D call. This CDR3 spans 14 amino acids. In germline, CDR1 is SGHRS, CDR2 YFSETQ. V lost 0 bases and J 3 bases, leaving 9 bases between the germline ends. The CDR3 region has the DNA TGCGCCAGCAGCTTGGCGGGAGCTGACTATGGCTACACCTTC. Its protein product is CASSLAGADYGYTF.

The chain carries TRBV6-5 and TRBJ2-1, with 7 nucleotides matching TRBD1. The CDR3 spans 12 residues. CDR1 is MNHEY, CDR2 SVGAGI, per germline. V dropped 4 bases and J dropped 7; count of bases not matched to a gene: 1. The CDR3 nucleotides are TGTGCCAGCAGTTTGACAGGGAATGAGCAGTTCTTC. Residues: CASSLTGNEQFF.

This clonotype came up a few times. V is TRBV7-2 and J is TRBJ2-3; D call uncertain. Germline V gene data show CDR1 as SGHTA and CDR2 as FQGNSA. Trimming took off 5 bases at V and 2 bases at J, with 5 bases between the two ends. The CDR3 covers 12 residues. CDR3 loop: CASSVTTDTQYF. For the CDR3, the DNA is TGTGCCAGCAGCGTAACCACAGATACGCAGTATTTT.

This clonotype was observed many times. The rearrangement links TRBV6-2 or TRBV6-3 to TRBJ2-5; D gene unclear. This CDR3 comprises 14 residues. Looked up from germline, CDR1 is MNHEY and CDR2 is SVGEGT. Trimming took 2 bases from V and 1 from J, leaving 8 bases between them. The CDR3 sequence: CASSYGQFQETQYF. CDR3 nucleotides: TGTGCCAGCAGTTACGGGCAGTTCCAAGAGACCCAGTACTTC.

This clonotype was observed at least ten times. The chain combines TRBV12-3 or TRBV12-4 with TRBJ1-5; 8 bases line up with TRBD1. Trimming removed 5 bases from V and 8 bases from J; junction bases left unmatched: 14. The CDR3 has 16 amino acids. The CDR3 region has the DNA TGTGCCAGCAGTCCCTTACGGACAGGGAAGGATAAGCCCCAGCATTTT. Amino acid sequence: CASSPLRTGKDKPQHF.

This clonotype occurred many times. Here the CDR3 reads CASSLVTREQFF. In DNA, the CDR3 is TGTGCCAGCAGCTTAGTAACTCGGGAGCAGTTCTTC. J is TRBJ2-1 and V is TRBV7-2; no firm D call. V lost 1 base to trimming and J lost 10 bases, with 8 bases between them. This CDR3 is built from 12 residues. Germline V gives CDR1 SGHTA, CDR2 FQGNSA.

About this clonotype: A much larger clone lies a single base off, so this may be a read error. The chain uses TRBV7-9 and TRBJ2-6; D ambiguous. The germline V gene encodes CDR1 SEHNR and CDR2 FQNEAQ (reference sequence). There are 13 residues in the CDR3. CDR3 residues: CAGSSAGANVLTF. The DNA for the CDR3 is TGTGCCGGCAGCTCCGCTGGGGCCAACGTCCTGACTTTC.

The V and J genes are TRBV9 and TRBJ2-1; TRBD2 matches at 7 bases. CDR3 length: 19 residues. V dropped 5 bases and J dropped 4; count of bases not matched to a gene: 21. Germline-derived CDR1 and CDR2 are SGDLS and YYNGEE. This CDR3 is CASSLLAPSRVSIYNEQFF. CDR3 DNA: TGTGCCAGCAGTTTACTAGCGCCTTCCCGAGTGAGCATTTACAATGAGCAGTTCTTC.

This clonotype has at least ten counts. CDR3 in amino acids: CAWSFADRSHEQYF. The CDR3 DNA reads TGTGCCTGGAGTTTCGCGGACAGGTCCCACGAGCAGTACTTC. The J gene is TRBJ2-7, the V gene TRBV30, with 7 bases lining up with TRBD1. Germline loops: CDR1 GTSNPN, CDR2 SVGIG (reference sequence). Losses at the gene ends were 2 bases for V and 5 bases for J; bases not matched to a gene: 9. CDR3 size: 14 residues.

In this sample, this clonotype turned up a few times. CDR3 protein: CASSELGQPVIYEQYF. The CDR3 bases are TGTGCCAGCAGTGAACTCGGGCAACCAGTTATCTACGAGCAGTACTTC. V usage is TRBV6-1 and J usage is TRBJ2-7; D gene uncertain. With 2 bases removed from V and 3 bases from J, the gap between germline ends came to 17 bases. The CDR3 spans 16 residues. Germline V gene sequence: CDR1 MNHNS, CDR2 SASEGT.

This clonotype was seen a handful of times. The chain combines TRBV28 with TRBJ1-1, with 9 bases lining up with TRBD1. V shed 7 bases and J 11 bases; nucleotides not matched to a gene: 8. CDR3 length: 12 residues. Germline CDR1 is MDHEN and CDR2 is SYDVKM. The CDR3 nucleotides read TGTGCCAGCATTTACAGACAGGGGGGCGCTTTCTTT. It is translated as CASIYRQGGAFF.

At least ten counts were recorded for this clonotype. The chain carries TRBV12-3 or TRBV12-4 and TRBJ2-7; D gene uncertain. With 3 bases removed from V and 3 bases from J, the gap between germline ends came to 9 bases. The CDR3 length is 13 residues. DNA for the CDR3: TGTGCCAGCAGTTTGAGGCAGCACTACGAGCAGTACTTC. It translates to CASSLRQHYEQYF.

The sample holds a few counts of this clonotype. The chain couples TRBV25-1 to TRBJ2-6; no reliable D call. CDR3 size: 19 residues. Germline V gene data show CDR1 as MGHDK and CDR2 as SYGVNS. The V and J ends lost 2 bases and 0 bases respectively, with 17 bases between them. The CDR3 is CASSENQGDTASGANVLTF. The CDR3 nucleotides are TGTGCCAGCAGTGAAAATCAAGGAGACACTGCCTCTGGGGCCAACGTCCTGACTTTC.

This clonotype was recorded a few times. The J gene is TRBJ2-3, the V gene TRBV6-1; D gene uncertain. V was trimmed by 0 bases and J by 1 base, leaving 2 bases between them. The CDR3 sequence is 13 residues long. CDR1 MNHNS and CDR2 SASEGT come from the germline V gene. CDR3 region: CASSEAGTDTQYF. In DNA, the CDR3 is TGTGCCAGCAGTGAAGCGGGCACAGATACGCAGTATTTT.

This clonotype has a count of ten or more. V is TRBV18 and J is TRBJ2-2; 8 bases match TRBD1. After removal of 3 bases from V and 5 bases from J, the junction contained 8 bases not matched to a gene. Per the germline V gene, CDR1 is KGHSH and CDR2 is LQKENI. The CDR3 length is 16 residues. As DNA, the CDR3 is TGTGCCAGCTCACCCAGCGGACAGGGTAGTACCGGGGAGCTGTTTTTT. Residues: CASSPSGQGSTGELFF.

As concerns this clonotype: The final CDR3 position lacks the conserved phenylalanine or tryptophan, pointing to a likely read error. Because the CDR3's place on the DNA is in doubt, the DNA is left out and the CDR3 is given as listed by TCRdb. The chain uses TRBV7-9 and TRBJ2-3. Germline CDR1 is SEHNR and CDR2 is FQNEAQ (reference sequence). Both ends counted, the CDR3 spans 10 residues. CDR3 amino acids: CASSLTDLGL.

There are a few counts of this clonotype. The V gene is TRBV7-8, the J gene TRBJ2-7; D is perhaps TRBD2 (6 bases). Germline CDR1 reads SGHVS; CDR2 reads FQNEAQ. There are 15 residues in the CDR3. Trimming took 4 bases from V and 6 from J, leaving 19 bases between them. CDR3 DNA: TGTGCCAGCAGCTCCCAGACTAGATTACCGTCCGAGCAGTACTTC. Translation gives CASSSQTRLPSEQYF.

This clonotype was detected only a few times. This rearrangement joins TRBV29-1 to TRBJ2-2; 10 bases map to TRBD1. Per germline, CDR1 SQVTM and CDR2 ANQGSEA. J was trimmed by 5 bases and V by 6 bases; bases with no gene match: 3. CDR3 length: 13 residues. The CDR3 nucleotides are TGCAGCGTGTGGACAGGGGGAACCGGGGAGCTGTTTTTT. This gives the protein CSVWTGGTGELFF.

V and J are TRBV9 and TRBJ1-2; possible D gene TRBD1, 6 bases. There are 15 residues in the CDR3. The V gene's germline CDR1 is SGDLS and CDR2 YYNGEE. The V gene lost 2 bases and the J gene lost 0 bases, with 11 bases spanning the gap. DNA of the CDR3: TGTGCCAGCAGCGTGTCTGGGGGCTCTAACTATGGCTACACCTTC. This translates into CASSVSGGSNYGYTF.

The rearrangement links TRBV18 to TRBJ2-7; TRBD1 might be the D (5 bases). The V end lost 0 bases, the J end lost 2 bases, and 11 bases lay between the germline ends. The CDR3 extends over 15 amino acids. The V gene's germline CDR1 is KGHSH and CDR2 LQKENI. This CDR3 is CASSPPSTGPYEQYF. In DNA form, the CDR3 reads TGTGCCAGCTCACCACCTTCTACAGGTCCCTACGAGCAGTACTTC.

This clonotype was observed a few times. The chain carries TRBV29-1 and TRBJ2-2, with D possibly being TRBD1 or TRBD2 (5 bases each). The length of the CDR3 is 13 residues. Trimming took off 6 bases at V and 7 bases at J, with 15 bases between the two ends. Germline CDR1 SQVTM, CDR2 ANQGSEA. CDR3 nucleotides: TGCAGCGTCGGGACGGTAGTGGACGGGGAGCTGTTTTTT. It yields the protein CSVGTVVDGELFF.

This clonotype was recorded a few times. V usage is TRBV6-5 and J usage is TRBJ2-7; TRBD1 aligns across 9 bases. The CDR3 spans 15 residues. The V segment lost 6 bases and the J segment 1 base; nucleotides outside the gene matches: 7. Germline CDR1 MNHEY, CDR2 SVGAGI. CDR3 nucleotides: TGTGCCAGCAGCTACAGGGGGCCCTATTCCTACGAGCAGTACTTC. This encodes CASSYRGPYSYEQYF.

This clonotype was detected many times. This chain links TRBV5-1 with TRBJ2-2; D tentatively fits TRBD1 or TRBD2 (7 bases each). Looked up from germline, CDR1 is SGHRS and CDR2 is YFSETQ. Deletions cut 4 bases from V and 4 bases from J, with 17 bases between. The CDR3 is 16 residues long. CDR3 protein: CASSPREGASTGELFF. The CDR3 DNA is TGCGCCAGCAGCCCGAGGGAGGGGGCGTCCACCGGGGAGCTGTTTTTT.

The V and J genes are TRBV19 and TRBJ2-7; 7 positions agree with TRBD1. V trimming: 5 bases; J trimming: 3 bases; junction bases outside the gene matches: 4. The germline V gene has CDR1 LNHDA and CDR2 SQIVND (reference sequence). The CDR3 consists of 13 residues. For the CDR3, the DNA is TGTGCCAGTAGTGTCTACAGGGGCTACGAGCAGTACTTC. This sequence encodes CASSVYRGYEQYF.